These T cell receptor beta chains were read from a single sample in a study of blood T cell repertoires in COVID-19. Sequenced by immunoSEQ multiplex PCR; TCRdb stores in-frame clones only, minus some. The sample gives roughly 500,000 clones, 80% to 90% of which show up once; approximately 8% is in the top ten. Sequences were obtained from PBMCs or T cells enriched from blood (not recorded which). The receptors come from a woman aged 55-69 years who had recovered from COVID-19. Both conserved end residues are part of each CDR3.

V	J	CDR3
TRBV24-1	TRBJ2-3	CATRESGGGDTQYF
TRBV19	TRBJ2-5	CASREMGLETQYF
TRBV19	TRBJ2-3	CASSIGAGGPPDTQYF
TRBV7-9	TRBJ2-7	CASTQSRGTASEQYF
TRBV5-1	TRBJ2-7	CASSPGTAPNLYEQYF
TRBV2	TRBJ1-5	CASSLGGGNQPQHF
TRBV27	TRBJ2-3	CAIRQTGTDTQYF
TRBV11-2	TRBJ2-7	CASSPRPQDYEQYF
TRBV7-2	TRBJ1-2	CASRPGGAFGGYTF
TRBV19	TRBJ1-2	CASSIPGQTYYGYTF
TRBV10-3	TRBJ2-1	CAIRGGAFYNEQFF
TRBV5-8	TRBJ1-2	CATRTAINYGYTF
TRBV5-6	TRBJ2-5	CASSSGRSPQETQYF
TRBV28	TRBJ1-2	CASGLPGQTYGYTF
TRBV5-1	TRBJ2-2	CASSLIGTTVSGELFF
TRBV3-1/TRBV3-2	TRBJ2-1	CASSQDLVSEQFF
TRBV18	TRBJ1-2	CASSPVEGNYGYTF
TRBV5-1	TRBJ2-1	CASSYTRDSPYNEQFF
TRBV5-1	TRBJ1-6	CASSFGDSPLHF
TRBV10-3	TRBJ1-3	CAISESGDRGNLLSGNTIYF
TRBV5-6	TRBJ1-2	CASRLGGSDYGYTF
TRBV5-4	TRBJ2-5	CASSRDFKETQYF
TRBV18	TRBJ1-2	CASSQGGLYGYTF
TRBV7-2	TRBJ2-2	CASSLDRQVPPGELFF
TRBV4-1	TRBJ2-2	CASSLLTANTGELFF
TRBV5-1	TRBJ2-3	CASSLERGTDTQYF
TRBV7-8	TRBJ1-2	CASSEQGTYGYTF